One T cell receptor (beta chain) is described in this entry. Its antigen remains unknown. The authors incorporated unique molecular identifiers into the TCR beta cDNA libraries. Starting from about 0.98 to 11 million T cells, the study yielded about 500,000 cDNA molecules. One entry per CDR3 protein results from TCRdb running MiXCR on the PCR reads. Of a few hundred thousand distinct CDR3 sequences in the sample, approximately 31% were seen once. Germline values: CDR1 SNHLY, CDR2 FYNNEI. This CDR3 is 17 amino acids long. V dropped 2 bases and J dropped 7 bases, with 21 bases sitting between them. This sample stems from a study of post-analysis software for immune sequencing data. On the study more broadly: Disease courses included relapsing-remitting, secondary progressive and progressive-relapsing multiple sclerosis. General observations from the study: A significant reduction in normalized Chao1 diversity was observed in multiple sclerosis patients versus controls. The authors found that F measure strongly co-clustered same-batch samples. Five or six TRBV segments, TRBV5-6, TRBV5-1 and TRBV20-1 among them, were found more frequent in patients than controls.

V usage is TRBV2 and J usage is TRBJ2-1, with D possibly matching TRBD2 (6 bases). The receptor comes from a girl younger than 18 with multiple sclerosis. The specimen was blood. DNA for the CDR3: TGTGCCAGCAGTGAAAGTTCCGGGGACTGGTTAGGAAATGAGCAGTTCTTC. This encodes CASSESSGDWLGNEQFF. Combining the CDR3 with reference TRBV2 and TRBJ2-1 gives the whole variable domain EPEVTQTPSHQVTQMGQEVILRCVPISNHLYFYWYRQILGQKVEFLVSFYNNEISEKSEIFDDQFSVERPDGSNFTLKIRSTKLEDSAMYFCASSESSGDWLGNEQFFGPGTRLTVL.